This T cell receptor (beta chain) was found in a study of cytomegalovirus exposure and HLA in healthy donors. Study at large: In an earlier analysis, 95 million to 140 million unique TCR beta sequences were found from about 190 million T cells.

Study-level points and caveats: Cytomegalovirus status was reportedly diagnosed by the classifier with high sensitivity and specificity. Researchers reported from a later analysis that most CMV-associated TCR beta chains appeared HLA-restricted.

Regarding this clone: The antigen is undetermined.

Primers for the PCR totalled 60 Vbeta and 13 Jbeta. Sequenced by immunoSEQ multiplex PCR; TCRdb stores in-frame clones only, minus some. The table includes about 130,000 clones, roughly 85% detected once. The receptor was isolated from a woman in her twenties or thirties in good health and CMV-seropositive. Sequenced sample: PBMCs.

As DNA, the CDR3 is TGTGCCAGCAGCCATGCCGGGACAGGTGGGAAGGACACTGAAGCTTTCTTT. It yields the protein CASSHAGTGGKDTEAFF. The rearrangement joins TRBV12-1 to TRBJ1-1; the table names TRBD1, a call not compared with the DNA. TRBV12-1 is flagged as a pseudogene. The CDR3 sequence is 17 residues long.